Given below is one T cell receptor (beta chain) in context. Deletions cut 2 bases from V and 2 bases from J, with 10 bases between. The CDR3 is 13 residues long. The germline gives CDR1 SQVTM, CDR2 ANQGSEA. The sample belongs to a study of blood T cell repertoires in COVID-19. For the study at large: Spain, Italy and the United States supplied samples that represented acute and convalescent COVID-19. In each case, the material was cDNA or gDNA derived from T cells, B-cell-depleted T cells, or PBMCs.

Per the original methods: The assay estimated nucleated cells by amplifying reference gene primers. The protocol was immunoSEQ multiplex PCR, while the TCRdb copy is restricted to in-frame clones and leaves out a portion. V and J calls and clone size are copied from that table; D and trimming were computed from the DNA. The table includes around 190,000 clones, 85% detected once. The rearrangement links TRBV29-1 to TRBJ2-7, with D maybe TRBD2 (6 bases). The clonotype comes from a woman in her fifties or sixties with acute or convalescent COVID-19. The specimen sequenced was peripheral blood. The CDR3 sequence: CSVETSFPYEQYF. The CDR3 DNA sequence: TGCAGCGTTGAAACTAGCTTTCCCTACGAGCAGTACTTC.